The next 25 T cell receptor beta chains were all read from a single sample in a study of prognosis after radiotherapy for stage I lung cancer. From genomic DNA, two-round multiplex PCR was used to amplify TCR beta CDR3. For every TRBV and TRBJ gene, a specific primer was used in first-round PCR. TCRdb called the multiplex PCR reads again in MiXCR, with one record for every CDR3 protein. The sample has some 14,000 distinct CDR3 sequences; roughly 30% are singletons. The sequences come from PBMCs, collected before or after stereotactic body radiation therapy (not recorded which). These receptors originate from a donor aged 50 or older with non-small cell lung cancer.

This clonotype is medium-sized in the sample. V usage is TRBV19 and J usage is TRBJ2-1; D is ambiguous. CDR1 and CDR2 from the germline V gene are LNHDA and SQIVND (reference sequence). The CDR3 runs to 15 residues. V lost 3 bases, J lost 0 bases, and 9 bases lay in between. The chain's CDR3 is CASSMTESSYNEQFF. CDR3 bases: TGTGCCAGTAGTATGACGGAGTCCTCCTACAATGAGCAGTTCTTC.

This clonotype occurred once. At one end, the junction sequence differs from germline, possibly due to a read error. The chain carries TRBV28 and TRBJ1-5, with D hard to call. The CDR3 has 14 amino acids. Germline CDR1 is MDHEN and CDR2 is SYDVKM. The CDR3 DNA is TGTGCCAGCAGGATCACCCTAGGCAATAAGCCCCAGCATTTT. The encoded protein is CASRITLGNKPQHF.

This clonotype was recorded many times. The V gene is TRBV2, the J gene TRBJ2-4, with TRBD2 identical over 8 bases. CDR3 length: 15 residues. Germline CDR1 SNHLY, CDR2 FYNNEI. The trim removed 4 bases at V and 9 bases at J, leaving 11 bases unmatched. The CDR3 nucleotides read TGTGCCAGCAGTGGTTCAGCGGGAGTGTATGGCATTCAGTACTTC. This codes for CASSGSAGVYGIQYF.

Judged by abundance, this clonotype is medium-sized. The chain couples TRBV12-3 or TRBV12-4 to TRBJ2-2; 13 bases are a match to TRBD2. V trimming: 5 bases; J trimming: 6 bases; junction bases outside the gene matches: 3. This CDR3 is 15 amino acids long. As DNA, the CDR3 is TGTGCCAGCAGTGGGACTAGCGGGGCCGCCGGGGAGCTGTTTTTT. Protein: CASSGTSGAAGELFF.

In its sample, this clonotype ranks as medium-sized (0.01 to 0.1%). This sequence joins TRBV6-1 and TRBJ1-6; 9 bases are a match to TRBD1. The V gene's germline CDR1 is MNHNS and CDR2 SASEGT. J lost 9 bases, V lost 6 bases, and 9 bases had no gene match. The CDR3 loop spans 15 amino acids. Written as DNA, the CDR3 is TGTGCCAGCAGAACCGGGACAGGGCCGTTTTCACCCCTCCACTTT. This sequence encodes CASRTGTGPFSPLHF.

This clonotype was seen repeatedly, ten times or more. The chain recombines TRBV20-1 with TRBJ2-5, with TRBD2 matching 10 bases. CDR1 is DFQATT and CDR2 is SNEGSKA in the germline V gene (reference sequence). CDR3 length: 13 amino acids. The V and J ends lost 6 bases and 4 bases, in that order; junction bases with no gene match: 5. The DNA of the CDR3 is TGCAGTGCGCAAGCGGGGGGGTTAGAGACCCAGTACTTC. Its protein is CSAQAGGLETQYF.

Sample share makes this clonotype medium-sized. The chain is built from TRBV30 and TRBJ1-2; unclear D gene. Looked up from germline, CDR1 is GTSNPN and CDR2 is SVGIG (reference sequence). The CDR3 spans 12 residues. Trimming cost V 0 bases and J 10 bases, with 12 bases left between them. CDR3 residues: CAWSVGVVDYTF. The DNA for the CDR3 is TGTGCCTGGAGTGTTGGGGTGGTGGACTACACCTTC. Variable domain in full (rest from reference TRBV30 and TRBJ1-2): SQTIHQWPATLVQPVGSPLSLECTVEGTSNPNLYWYRQAAGRGLQLLFYSVGIGQISSEVPQNLSASRPQDRQFILSSKKLLLSDSGFYLCAWSVGVVDYTFGSGTRLTVV.

In this sample, this clonotype turned up many times. The rearrangement uses TRBV5-6 and TRBJ1-3; TRBD1 might be the D (5 bases). Germline V lookup: CDR1 SGHDT, CDR2 YYEEEE. The CDR3 is made up of 16 amino acids. Trimming took off 4 bases at V and 6 bases at J, with 20 bases between the two ends. This chain's CDR3 is CASSLEEGAAQNTIYF. CDR3 bases: TGTGCCAGCAGCCTGGAAGAAGGGGCCGCGCAAAACACCATATATTTT.

To note about this clonotype: A much larger clone is a single base away; this may be a read error. A read error is likely, as this CDR3 ends without the conserved phenylalanine or tryptophan. CDR3 coding DNA: TGTGCCAGTAGTATATCTAACCGGGGAGGTACCTACGAGCAGTACCTC. Encoded protein: CASSISNRGGTYEQYL. The chain carries TRBV19 and TRBJ2-7; a weak D match, TRBD2 (6 bases). This CDR3 contains 16 residues. Germline V CDR1 and CDR2: LNHDA, SQIVND (reference sequence). Trimming took 2 bases from V and 2 from J, leaving 16 bases between them.

The sample holds many counts of this clonotype. CDR3 residues: CASSNQETQYF. In DNA, the CDR3 is TGTGCCAGCAGCAATCAAGAGACCCAGTACTTC. The chain combines TRBV7-2 with TRBJ2-5, with unresolved D. The CDR3 totals 11 residues. The germline V and J ends were trimmed by 5 bases and 2 bases, with 3 bases remaining between them. The germline V gene has CDR1 SGHTA and CDR2 FQGNSA.

By share, this clonotype counts as medium-sized. The chain employs TRBV12-3 or TRBV12-4 and TRBJ2-3; TRBD1 matches at 9 bases. This CDR3 contains 16 residues. The V gene end was trimmed by 7 bases and the J gene end by 4 bases; junction bases not matched to a gene: 12. CDR3 sequence reads: CASKTTRDRAADTQYF. CDR3 bases: TGTGCCAGCAAGACAACCCGGGACAGGGCCGCAGATACGCAGTATTTT.

Comment on this clonotype: A far larger clone is one base from this, pointing to a likely read error. The rearrangement uses TRBV7-2 and TRBJ1-5; no definite D call. The CDR3 covers 13 residues. Trimming left V 6 bases short and J 5 bases short, with 11 bases between. CDR1 and CDR2 (germline): SGHTA, FQGNSA. The CDR3: CASRGIRDQPQHF. The CDR3 DNA follows: TGTGCCAGCAGAGGCATAAGAGATCAGCCCCAGCATTTT.

A remark on this clonotype: It differs at one base from a far larger clone, so likely a read error. This sequence joins TRBV6-4 and TRBJ1-3, with D perhaps TRBD1 (5 bases). The CDR3 spans 14 residues. V lost 5 bases to trimming and J lost 9 bases, with 17 bases between them. Germline loops: CDR1 MRHNA, CDR2 SNTAGT. The CDR3 loop reads CASSNSVVGTTIYF. The CDR3 DNA follows: TGTGCCAGCAGTAATTCGGTCGTAGGGACCACCATATATTTT.

In regard to this clonotype: No conserved phenylalanine or tryptophan is present at the end of the CDR3, so a read error is the likely explanation. The DNA is omitted, as the CDR3 cannot be located on it reliably, and the CDR3 follows TCRdb's listing. The gene calls are TRBV28 and TRBJ1-1. The CDR3 is made up of 12 amino acids, end residues included. Germline V CDR1 and CDR2: MDHEN, SYDVKM. The CDR3 is CASSLDDTEDFL.

By share of the sample, this clonotype is medium-sized (0.01 to 0.1%). V usage is TRBV27 and J usage is TRBJ1-5; 8 nucleotides line up with TRBD1. The V gene's germline CDR1 is MNHEY and CDR2 SMNVEV (reference sequence). CDR3 length: 14 amino acids. V lost 5 bases, J lost 2 bases, and 2 bases stayed unmatched. The CDR3: CASSTGGGNQPQHF. The DNA of the CDR3 is TGTGCCAGCAGTACAGGGGGGGGCAATCAGCCCCAGCATTTT.

This clonotype has at least ten counts. CDR3 sequence: CAISGLAGGSSTDTQYF. The CDR3 DNA follows: TGTGCCATCAGTGGGCTAGCGGGAGGCTCTAGCACAGATACGCAGTATTTT. V and J are TRBV10-3 and TRBJ2-3; TRBD2 agrees at 11 bases. The CDR3 extends over 17 amino acids. Germline CDR1 ENHRY, CDR2 SYGVKD. V lost 4 bases, J lost 0 bases, and 6 bases stayed unmatched.

Points on this clonotype: The junction departs from the called germline gene at one end, perhaps through a read error. V is TRBV28 and J is TRBJ2-5; D might be TRBD1 or TRBD2, each matching 5 bases. Germline CDR1 is MDHEN and CDR2 is SYDVKM. CDR3 length equals 14 residues. This CDR3 is CASSPGLGTRTHYF. CDR3 sequence (DNA): TGTGCCAGCAGCCCCGGTCTAGGGACCCGGACCCATTACTTC.

This clonotype was counted ten times or more. The V gene is TRBV10-2, the J gene TRBJ2-5, with 8 positions matching TRBD2. V shed 7 bases, J shed 0 bases, and the junction held 4 bases outside the gene matches. Per the germline V gene, CDR1 is WSHSY and CDR2 is SAAADI. The CDR3 runs to 14 residues. The CDR3 bases are TGCGCCAGCAATTTGCGGGGGGACCAAGAGACCCAGTACTTC. Translated, it gives CASNLRGDQETQYF.

The gene calls are TRBV28 and TRBJ2-2; D gene uncertain. Germline V gives CDR1 MDHEN, CDR2 SYDVKM. V lost 2 bases to trimming and J lost 14 bases, with 15 bases between them. The CDR3 is made up of 13 amino acids. CDR3 DNA sequence: TGTGCCAGCAGTTTAAGTCGGGCCGGTGATCTGTTTTTT. Protein product: CASSLSRAGDLFF.

This clonotype was observed at least ten times. The rearrangement joins TRBV7-9 to TRBJ1-3; TRBD1 matches at 9 bases. The V segment lost 2 bases and the J segment 7 bases; nucleotides outside the gene matches: 6. The length of the CDR3 is 15 residues. CDR1 and CDR2 (germline): SEHNR, FQNEAQ (reference sequence). The CDR3 region has the DNA TGTGCCAGCAGCTTAACTGGACAGGGGACGAACACCATATATTTT. Its translation: CASSLTGQGTNTIYF. Together with reference TRBV7-9 and TRBJ1-3, the CDR3 gives the full variable domain: DTGVSQNPRHKITKRGQNVTFRCDPISEHNRLYWYRQTLGQGPEFLTYFQNEAQLEKSRLLSDRFSAERPKGSFSTLEIQRTEQGDSAMYLCASSLTGQGTNTIYFGEGSWLTVV.

This clonotype was seen repeatedly, ten times or more. The rearrangement uses TRBV19 and TRBJ2-1; D call uncertain. Germline assignment: CDR1 LNHDA and CDR2 SQIVND (reference sequence). V was cut by 3 bases and J by 1 base, with 13 bases left in between. The CDR3 is 16 amino acids. Here the CDR3 reads CASSISPMGSYNEQFF. CDR3 sequence (DNA): TGTGCCAGTAGTATTTCCCCGATGGGGTCCTACAATGAGCAGTTCTTC.

This clonotype was counted at least ten times. The chain is built from TRBV12-3 or TRBV12-4 and TRBJ1-2; possibly TRBD1 for D (6 bases). V lost 4 bases to trimming and J lost 8 bases, with 14 bases between them. The CDR3 length is 13 residues. DNA of the CDR3: TGTGCCAGCAGTTGGGGGGGGGCGCGGGGCTACACCTTC. Protein product: CASSWGGARGYTF.

This clonotype was detected many times. The gene calls are TRBV3-1 and TRBJ2-3, with 8 bases identical to TRBD2. The trim removed 6 bases at V and 0 bases at J, leaving 5 bases unmatched. Germline CDR1 and CDR2: LGHDT and YNNKEL (reference sequence). CDR3 length: 15 residues. The CDR3, as DNA: TGTGCCAGCAGACTACTAGCGGATAGCACAGATACGCAGTATTTT. Protein sequence: CASRLLADSTDTQYF.

This clonotype was found a few times. This may be a read error: a much more frequent sequence differs by one nucleotide. The CDR3: CASSSIIKEGTGELFF. DNA of the CDR3: TGTGCCAGCAGCTCGATTATTAAGGAAGGGACCGGGGAGCTGTTTTTT. This chain links TRBV7-2 with TRBJ2-2; D not certain. The CDR3 is 16 residues long. Germline lookup yields CDR1 SGHTA and CDR2 FQGNSA. V was pared by 4 bases and J by 5 bases, with 17 bases between. Full variable domain (rest looked up from reference TRBV7-2 and TRBJ2-2): GAGVSQSPSNKVTEKGKDVELRCDPISGHTALYWYRQSLGQGLEFLIYFQGNSAPDKSGLPSDRFSAERTGGSVSTLTIQRTQQEDSAVYLCASSSIIKEGTGELFFGEGSRLTVL.

This clonotype was observed at least ten times. V usage is TRBV2 and J usage is TRBJ2-1; no reliable D call. Germline V CDR1 and CDR2: SNHLY, FYNNEI. V shed 1 base and J shed 8 bases, with 6 bases lying between them. This CDR3 is built from 12 residues. The CDR3 DNA reads TGTGCCAGCAGTGAAGGGAAGCATGAGCAGTTCTTC. This encodes CASSEGKHEQFF.